This TCR beta chain derives from a study of glioma-infiltrating T cells. Findings of the study overall: Above-expected tissue-blood divergence occurred in all gliomas, most in low-grade ones.

Per germline, CDR1 MDHEN and CDR2 SYDVKM. V lost 2 bases and J 7 bases, leaving 5 bases between the germline ends. This CDR3 has 11 residues. This clonotype was found many times. Its antigen is unidentified. The iRepertoire nested amplicon-rescue multiplex PCR amplified TCR alpha and beta CDR3s from RNA. TCRdb reprocessed the multiplex PCR reads with MiXCR, giving one entry per CDR3 protein. This sample has approximately 120,000 distinct CDR3 sequences, with roughly 24% found just once. V and J are TRBV28 and TRBJ1-1; D call uncertain. Sequencing used glioma tissue, nonneoplastic brain tissue, or PBMCs (not recorded which). The origin of this receptor is a human donor with low-grade glioma or glioblastoma, undergoing nonglioma brain surgery, or in good health (not recorded which). The CDR3 bases are TGTGCCAGCAGTTTAGTGTATGAAGCTTTCTTT. Translating gives CASSLVYEAFF.